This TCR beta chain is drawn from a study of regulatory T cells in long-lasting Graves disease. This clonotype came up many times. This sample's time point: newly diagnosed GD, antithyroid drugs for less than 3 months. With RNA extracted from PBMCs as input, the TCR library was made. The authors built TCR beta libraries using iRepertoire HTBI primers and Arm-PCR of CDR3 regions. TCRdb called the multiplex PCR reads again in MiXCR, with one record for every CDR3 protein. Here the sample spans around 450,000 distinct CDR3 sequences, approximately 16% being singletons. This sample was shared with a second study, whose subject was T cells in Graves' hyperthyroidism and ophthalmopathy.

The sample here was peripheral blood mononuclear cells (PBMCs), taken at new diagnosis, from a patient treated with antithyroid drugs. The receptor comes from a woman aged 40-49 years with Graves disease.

The CDR3 DNA reads TGTGCCAGCAGTTTCAGGGACAGAACGTACGAGCAGTACTTC. This gives the protein CASSFRDRTYEQYF. The genes are TRBV12-3 or TRBV12-4 and TRBJ2-7; TRBD1 matches 7 bases. The CDR3 loop spans 14 amino acids. The V gene end was trimmed by 3 bases and the J gene end by 4 bases; junction bases not matched to a gene: 6.